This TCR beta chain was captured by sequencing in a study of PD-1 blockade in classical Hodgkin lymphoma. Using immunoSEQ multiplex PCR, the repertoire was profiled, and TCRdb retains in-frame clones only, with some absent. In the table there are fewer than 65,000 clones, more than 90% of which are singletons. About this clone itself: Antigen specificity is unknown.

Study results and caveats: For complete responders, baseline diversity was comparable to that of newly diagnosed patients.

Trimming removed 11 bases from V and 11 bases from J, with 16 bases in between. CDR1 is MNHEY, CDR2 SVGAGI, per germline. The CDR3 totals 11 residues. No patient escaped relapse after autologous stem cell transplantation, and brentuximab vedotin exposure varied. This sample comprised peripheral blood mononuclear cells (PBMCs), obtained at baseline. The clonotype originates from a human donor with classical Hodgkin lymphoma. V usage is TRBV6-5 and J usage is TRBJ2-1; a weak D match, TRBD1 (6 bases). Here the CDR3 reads CAAGPGTKQFF. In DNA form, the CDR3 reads TGTGCCGCTGGACCCGGGACAAAGCAGTTCTTC.